These T cell receptor beta chains were read from a single sample in a study of blood T cells in healthy people across ages. TCRdb reprocessed the 5' RACE reads via MiXCR and lists one record per CDR3 protein. The sample consists of about 640,000 distinct CDR3 sequences, around 54% of them appearing once. The sequencing input was blood. The receptors stem from a man in his sixties in good health. Both conserved end residues are part of each CDR3. D genes are given only for firm matches. A clone size is listed for some rows: how often the clone was seen (once, few, many), or a class if it is expanded.

cdr3_nt: TGTGCCAGCAGTGAAGGGCAGGACGGCTTTTGGCCCCAGCATTTT
cdr3_aa: CASSEGQDGFWPQHF
v_call: TRBV6-1
d_call: NA
j_call: TRBJ1-5
clone_size: NA
cdr3_length: 15

cdr3_nt: TGTGCCAGCTCACCGCTGGGACACCACACTGAAGCTTTCTTT
cdr3_aa: CASSPLGHHTEAFF
v_call: TRBV18
d_call: NA
j_call: TRBJ1-1
clone_size: NA
cdr3_length: 14

cdr3_nt: TGTGCCAGCACTCCAGGCCCAGGGTTGAACACTGAAGCTTTCTTT
cdr3_aa: CASTPGPGLNTEAFF
v_call: TRBV2
d_call: NA
j_call: TRBJ1-1
clone_size: NA
cdr3_length: 15

cdr3_nt: TGTGCCAGCAGCCCCGGGGACAGGGGAACAGAGACCCAGTACTTC
cdr3_aa: CASSPGDRGTETQYF
v_call: TRBV7-7
d_call: TRBD1
j_call: TRBJ2-5
clone_size: NA
cdr3_length: 15

cdr3_nt: TGCAGTGCTCCTTTAGGACGGAGTCTAGGCACAGATACGCAGTATTTT
cdr3_aa: CSAPLGRSLGTDTQYF
v_call: TRBV20-1
d_call: NA
j_call: TRBJ2-3
clone_size: NA
cdr3_length: 16

cdr3_nt: TGCAGTGCTAACCCCGGTCGGGCGATCCCCCAAGAGACCCAGTACTTC
cdr3_aa: CSANPGRAIPQETQYF
v_call: TRBV20-1
d_call: NA
j_call: TRBJ2-5
clone_size: NA
cdr3_length: 16

cdr3_nt: TGCAGTGCTAGAGATCTGGTAGCGAGATTCAATGAGCAGTTCTTC
cdr3_aa: CSARDLVARFNEQFF
v_call: TRBV20-1
d_call: NA
j_call: TRBJ2-1
clone_size: few
cdr3_length: 15

cdr3_nt: TGTGCCAGCAGTCGGGGGGAGGGGGCCAAAAACATTCAGTACTTC
cdr3_aa: CASSRGEGAKNIQYF
v_call: TRBV28
d_call: TRBD2
j_call: TRBJ2-4
clone_size: NA
cdr3_length: 15

cdr3_nt: TGTGCCAGCAGCTTAACCGGGACAGGGCGTGAGCAGTTCTTC
cdr3_aa: CASSLTGTGREQFF
v_call: TRBV5-6
d_call: TRBD1
j_call: TRBJ2-1
clone_size: NA
cdr3_length: 14

cdr3_nt: TGTGCCAGCAGCTCCGGGACACTTGATCAGCCCCAGCATTTT
cdr3_aa: CASSSGTLDQPQHF
v_call: TRBV7-2
d_call: NA
j_call: TRBJ1-5
clone_size: NA
cdr3_length: 14